This T cell receptor (beta chain) was found in a study of T cell responses to AZD1222 COVID-19 vaccine. Libraries were prepared by immunoSEQ multiplex PCR; TCRdb keeps only in-frame clonotypes and omits some of them. Counted here are tens of thousands of clones, about 88% occurring once; the ten biggest clones make up 19%. The clonotype was recovered from an adult in good health. Sequences were derived from peripheral blood, sampled on day 0 of AZD1222 vaccination.

CDR3 nucleotide sequence: TGTGCCATCACAAACGGACAGAACACTGAAGCTTTCTTT. Its protein is CAITNGQNTEAFF. V usage is TRBV10-3 and J usage is TRBJ1-1, with D possibly TRBD1 on 5 matching bases. Germline V CDR1 and CDR2: ENHRY, SYGVKD. This CDR3 region has 13 residues. The V end lost 7 bases, the J end lost 1 base, and 10 bases lay between the germline ends.